One sample yielded the 19 T cell receptor beta chains listed below, sequenced in a study of shared clonotypes between healthy human individuals. The protocol was immunoSEQ multiplex PCR, while the TCRdb copy is restricted to in-frame clones and leaves out a portion. The repertoire holds under 1 million clones, with around 93% as singletons. CD45RO-negative CD8 cells positively selected for CCR7 made up the naive population, which excluded terminally differentiated effector memory CD45RA+ cells. Source material: naive CD8+ T cells sorted from blood. The source of these receptors is a man aged 30-40 years in good health.

This sequence joins TRBV29-1 and TRBJ2-5, with 12 bases aligning to TRBD2. Germline V lookup: CDR1 SQVTM, CDR2 ANQGSEA. The CDR3 covers 19 residues. Trimming at V came to 2 bases and at J to 5 bases, leaving 18 bases not matched to a gene. CDR3 loop: CSVEYQIGLAGIRRETQYF. CDR3 sequence (DNA): TGCAGCGTTGAATACCAGATAGGACTAGCGGGAATTCGTCGGGAGACCCAGTACTTC.

The chain employs TRBV7-9 and TRBJ1-1; 8 bases map to TRBD1. The CDR3 length is 17 residues. From germline, CDR1 is SEHNR and CDR2 FQNEAQ (reference sequence). Germline trimming cut 6 bases from V and 1 base from J; bases unmatched to any gene: 13. CDR3 sequence (DNA): TGTGCCAGCAGTCAATCTCAAGTCGACAGGGGGAACACTGAAGCTTTCTTT. Translating it yields CASSQSQVDRGNTEAFF.

The CDR3 loop reads CASRKKPRDGYTF. The CDR3 DNA follows: TGTGCCAGCAGGAAGAAGCCCAGGGACGGCTACACCTTC. The rearrangement joins TRBV28 to TRBJ1-2; D is perhaps TRBD1 (5 bases). This CDR3 is built from 13 residues. CDR1 MDHEN and CDR2 SYDVKM come from the germline V gene. Trimming cost V 6 bases and J 8 bases, with 16 bases left between them.

J is TRBJ1-1 and V is TRBV5-4, with TRBD1 as a possible D gene (6 bases). There are 13 residues in the CDR3. Germline loops: CDR1 SGHNT, CDR2 YYREEE (reference sequence). Trimming shortened V by 2 bases and J by 4 bases, and 9 bases separated the two germline ends. CDR3 loop: CASSLGGATEAFF. The DNA of the CDR3 is TGTGCCAGCAGCTTAGGGGGGGCCACTGAAGCTTTCTTT.

The rearrangement uses TRBV7-9 and TRBJ2-7; D gene ambiguous. This CDR3 spans 14 amino acids. V gave up 5 bases and J gave up 2 bases, with 13 bases separating them. CDR1 and CDR2 (germline): SEHNR, FQNEAQ (reference sequence). The CDR3 sequence: CASSGRGFPYEQYF. CDR3 bases: TGTGCCAGCAGCGGACGCGGATTCCCCTACGAGCAGTACTTC.

As regards this clone: This sample also contains other DNA sequences that code for the same CDR3. The chain carries TRBV6-5 and TRBJ2-7; TRBD2 aligns across 7 bases. The CDR3 is 13 amino acids. V was clipped by 8 bases and J by 4 bases; unmatched bases: 8. From germline, CDR1 is MNHEY and CDR2 SVGAGI. The CDR3 nucleotides are TGTGCCAGCTCTCTAGCGGTGAGTTACGAGCAGTACTTC. As protein: CASSLAVSYEQYF.

This clone was seen a single time. This chain links TRBV5-1 with TRBJ2-5; 11 nucleotides agree with TRBD2. The CDR3 runs 23 residues. CDR1 and CDR2 from the germline V gene are SGHRS and YFSETQ. V dropped 0 bases and J dropped 4; count of bases not matched to a gene: 26. The CDR3 sequence is CASSLDLLADSGRVTAVSETQYF. In nucleotides, the CDR3 is TGCGCCAGCAGCTTGGATCTTTTGGCGGATAGCGGGAGGGTCACCGCCGTTTCAGAGACCCAGTACTTC. The whole variable domain, filled in from reference TRBV5-1 and TRBJ2-5, reads KAGVTQTPRYLIKTRGQQVTLSCSPISGHRSVSWYQQTPGQGLQFLFEYFSETQRNKGNFPGRFSGRQFSNSRSEMNVSTLELGDSALYLCASSLDLLADSGRVTAVSETQYFGPGTRLLVL.

This clone appeared a single time. The CDR3 nucleotides are TGTGCCAGCAGCTTAGGCCCCCTCGAGCAGTACTTC. This gives the protein CASSLGPLEQYF. V usage is TRBV13 and J usage is TRBJ2-7; the D is unclear. Looked up from germline, CDR1 is PRHDT and CDR2 is FYEKMQ (reference sequence). The V end was cut by 0 bases, the J end by 6 bases, with 6 bases between. This CDR3 contains 12 residues.

The V gene is TRBV7-9, the J gene TRBJ1-3, with 9 bases aligning to TRBD1. After removal of 6 bases from V and 3 bases from J, the junction contained 18 bases not matched to a gene. Germline V gives CDR1 SEHNR, CDR2 FQNEAQ (reference sequence). CDR3 length equals 19 residues. The CDR3 loop is CASRGNPGQGDSLGNTIYF. DNA of the CDR3: TGTGCCAGCAGGGGGAATCCGGGACAGGGAGATTCGCTTGGAAACACCATATATTTT.

The chain uses TRBV6-5 and TRBJ2-1; no definite D call. Germline V lookup: CDR1 MNHEY, CDR2 SVGAGI. The CDR3 has 12 amino acids. V was clipped by 5 bases and J by 8 bases, with 10 bases between them. The CDR3 DNA reads TGTGCCAGCAGTGCAACAGACGATGAGCAGTTCTTC. Translating it yields CASSATDDEQFF.

The rearrangement uses TRBV5-1 and TRBJ2-5; the match to TRBD2 covers 16 bases. The length of the CDR3 is 17 residues. V was pared by 2 bases and J by 5 bases, with 6 bases of the junction left unmatched. In germline, CDR1 is SGHRS, CDR2 YFSETQ. This chain's CDR3 is CASSFSGLAGGRETQYF. CDR3 DNA sequence: TGCGCCAGCAGCTTCTCGGGACTAGCGGGAGGGAGGGAGACCCAGTACTTC.

The V gene is TRBV27, the J gene TRBJ1-2; D is perhaps TRBD1 (6 bases). CDR1 and CDR2 from the germline V gene are MNHEY and SMNVEV (reference sequence). V lost 3 bases and J 3 bases, leaving 20 bases between the germline ends. This CDR3 has 17 amino acids. CDR3 protein: CASSFRGPRGMDYGYTF. The CDR3 DNA reads TGTGCCAGCAGTTTCCGGGGCCCTAGGGGGATGGACTATGGCTACACCTTC.

A remark on this clone: Other DNA sequences in this sample translate to the same CDR3. V gene TRBV2 combines with J gene TRBJ2-1; D not resolved. V was trimmed by 7 bases and J by 6 bases, leaving 4 bases between them. The CDR3 runs to 10 residues. Germline V CDR1 and CDR2: SNHLY, FYNNEI. The CDR3 region is CASIGNEQFF. CDR3 nucleotides: TGTGCCAGCATAGGCAATGAGCAGTTCTTC.

The chain recombines TRBV27 with TRBJ2-1; TRBD2 matches at 8 bases. The CDR3 totals 15 residues. CDR1 is MNHEY and CDR2 is SMNVEV in the germline V gene (reference sequence). V dropped 6 bases and J dropped 2; count of bases not matched to a gene: 6. This chain's CDR3 is CASSSLAEPYNEQFF. The CDR3 DNA reads as TGTGCCAGCAGCTCACTAGCGGAGCCCTACAATGAGCAGTTCTTC.

This clone came up once. J is TRBJ2-2 and V is TRBV5-5; TRBD1 matches 7 bases. The CDR3 sequence is 17 residues long. V shed 4 bases and J 1 base; nucleotides not matched to a gene: 10. CDR1 is SGHKS, CDR2 YYEKEE, per germline (reference sequence). For the CDR3, the DNA is TGTGCCAGCAGCGGAGAACGACAGGGTTGGAACACCGGGGAGCTGTTTTTT. The encoded protein is CASSGERQGWNTGELFF.

The chain has TRBV19 and TRBJ2-7; 8 positions match TRBD1. The CDR3 sequence is 14 residues long. In germline, CDR1 is LNHDA, CDR2 SQIVND (reference sequence). The J segment lost 2 bases and the V segment lost 4 bases, leaving 4 bases of the junction unmatched. CDR3 protein: CASSRMTGAYEQYF. CDR3 DNA: TGTGCCAGTAGTAGGATGACAGGGGCCTACGAGCAGTACTTC.

This chain joins TRBV14 and TRBJ2-3; 10 bases match TRBD1. CDR1 and CDR2 from the germline V gene are SGHDN and FVKESK. The CDR3 length is 21 residues. V lost 2 bases and J lost 6; bases outside the gene matches: 23. CDR3 residues: CASSQHRAGTGEGGGADTQYF. CDR3 nucleotides: TGTGCCAGCAGCCAACACCGGGCAGGGACAGGGGAAGGTGGTGGTGCGGATACGCAGTATTTT.

This clone is a singleton in its sample. The chain links TRBV27 to TRBJ1-2; 7 bases line up with TRBD1. The trim removed 2 bases at V and 7 bases at J, leaving 10 bases unmatched. Germline values: CDR1 MNHEY, CDR2 SMNVEV (reference sequence). The CDR3 runs 15 residues. This CDR3 is CASSLRGGFERGYTF. Here the CDR3 DNA reads TGTGCCAGCAGTTTACGAGGGGGCTTCGAGCGTGGCTACACCTTC.

The chain uses TRBV10-1 and TRBJ2-7, with D maybe TRBD2 (6 bases). The CDR3 is 15 amino acids. Trimming left V 6 bases short and J 0 bases short, with 15 bases between. CDR1 is WNHNN and CDR2 is SYGVQD in the germline V gene (reference sequence). In nucleotides, the CDR3 is TGCGCCAGCAGCCGATCGAGGGAGGTCTCCTACGAGCAGTACTTC. It specifies CASSRSREVSYEQYF.